This T cell receptor (beta chain) is drawn from a study of blood T cell repertoires in COVID-19. Study summary: Samples representing acute and convalescent COVID-19 were sourced from the United States, Italy and Spain. T cells, B-cell-depleted T cells, or PBMCs supplied cDNA or gDNA.

Germline trimming cut 5 bases from V and 1 base from J; bases unmatched to any gene: 1. The CDR3 is 13 residues long. Germline V gene sequence: CDR1 MNHNY, CDR2 SVGAGI (reference sequence). As handled by the study authors: Estimates of nucleated cell counts were drawn from the amplification of reference gene primers. Using immunoSEQ multiplex PCR, the repertoire was profiled, and TCRdb retains in-frame clones only, with some absent. The V and J calls and clone size were taken over from that table, and D and trimming were inferred from the DNA. Of approximately 310,000 clones in the sample, around 86% are singletons; the top ten hold 1%.

The chain carries TRBV6-6 and TRBJ1-1, with 7 positions matching TRBD1. Sequencing was carried out using peripheral blood. The receptor's source is a man aged 50-60 years with active or convalescent COVID-19. The CDR3 bases are TGTGCCAGCAGTGACAGGGAGAACACTGAAGCTTTCTTT. Residues: CASSDRENTEAFF.